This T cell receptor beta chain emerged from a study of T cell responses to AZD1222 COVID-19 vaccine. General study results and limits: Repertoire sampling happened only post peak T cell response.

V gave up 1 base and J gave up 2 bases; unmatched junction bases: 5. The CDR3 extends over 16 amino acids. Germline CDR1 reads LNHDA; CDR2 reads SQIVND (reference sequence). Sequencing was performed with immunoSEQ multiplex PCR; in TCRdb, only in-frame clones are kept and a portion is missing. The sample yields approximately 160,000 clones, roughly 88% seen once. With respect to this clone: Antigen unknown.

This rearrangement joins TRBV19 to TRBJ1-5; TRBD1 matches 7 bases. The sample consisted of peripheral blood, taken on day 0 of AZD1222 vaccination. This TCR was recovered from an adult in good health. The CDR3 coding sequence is TGTGCCAGTAGTATAGGCCAGGGGGGAGGCAATCAGCCCCAGCATTTT. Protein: CASSIGQGGGNQPQHF.